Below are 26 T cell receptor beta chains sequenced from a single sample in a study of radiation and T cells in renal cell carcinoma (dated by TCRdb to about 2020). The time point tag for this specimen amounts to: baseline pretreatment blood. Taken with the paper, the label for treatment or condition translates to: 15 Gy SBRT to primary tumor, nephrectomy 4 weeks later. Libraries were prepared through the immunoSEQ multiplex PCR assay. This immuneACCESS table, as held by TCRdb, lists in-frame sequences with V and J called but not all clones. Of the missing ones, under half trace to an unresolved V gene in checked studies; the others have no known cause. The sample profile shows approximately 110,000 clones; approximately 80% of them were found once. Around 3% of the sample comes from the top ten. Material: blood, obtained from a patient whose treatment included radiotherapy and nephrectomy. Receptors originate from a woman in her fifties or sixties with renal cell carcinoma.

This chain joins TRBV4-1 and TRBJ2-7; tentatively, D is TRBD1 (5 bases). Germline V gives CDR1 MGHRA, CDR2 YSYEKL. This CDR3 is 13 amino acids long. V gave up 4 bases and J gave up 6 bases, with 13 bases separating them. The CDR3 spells CASSPRQIGEQYF. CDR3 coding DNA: TGCGCCAGCAGCCCCCGACAGATCGGCGAGCAGTACTTC.

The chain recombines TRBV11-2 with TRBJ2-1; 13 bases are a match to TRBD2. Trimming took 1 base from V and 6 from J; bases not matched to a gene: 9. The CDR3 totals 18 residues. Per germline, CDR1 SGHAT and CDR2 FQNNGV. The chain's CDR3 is CASSLGGGLAGPRNEQFF. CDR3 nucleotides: TGTGCCAGCAGCTTAGGGGGGGGACTAGCGGGACCTCGCAATGAGCAGTTCTTC.

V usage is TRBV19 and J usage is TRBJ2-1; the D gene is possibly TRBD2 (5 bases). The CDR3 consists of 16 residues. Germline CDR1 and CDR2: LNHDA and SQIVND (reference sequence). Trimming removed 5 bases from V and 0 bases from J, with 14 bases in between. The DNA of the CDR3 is TGTGCCAGTAGTTCGCAAGCGGCGAGCTCCTACAATGAGCAGTTCTTC. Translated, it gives CASSSQAASSYNEQFF.

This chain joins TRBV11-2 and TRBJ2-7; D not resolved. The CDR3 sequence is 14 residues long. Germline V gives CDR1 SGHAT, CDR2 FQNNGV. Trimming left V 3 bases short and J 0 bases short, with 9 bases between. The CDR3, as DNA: TGTGCCAGCAGCTTTTCTGGCAACTCCTACGAGCAGTACTTC. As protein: CASSFSGNSYEQYF.

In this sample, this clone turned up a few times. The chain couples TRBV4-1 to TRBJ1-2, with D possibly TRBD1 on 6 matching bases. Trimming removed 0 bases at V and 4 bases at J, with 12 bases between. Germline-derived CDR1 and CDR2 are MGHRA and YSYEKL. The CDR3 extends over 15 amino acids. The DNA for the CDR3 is TGCGCCAGCAGCCAAGACGCTCCAGGGGTCTATGGCTACACCTTC. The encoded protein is CASSQDAPGVYGYTF.

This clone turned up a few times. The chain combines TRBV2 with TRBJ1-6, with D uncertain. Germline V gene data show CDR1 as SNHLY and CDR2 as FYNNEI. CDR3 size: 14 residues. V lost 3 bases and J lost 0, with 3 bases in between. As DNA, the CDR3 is TGTGCCAGCAGTGAGAGCTCCTATAATTCACCCCTCCACTTT. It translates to CASSESSYNSPLHF.

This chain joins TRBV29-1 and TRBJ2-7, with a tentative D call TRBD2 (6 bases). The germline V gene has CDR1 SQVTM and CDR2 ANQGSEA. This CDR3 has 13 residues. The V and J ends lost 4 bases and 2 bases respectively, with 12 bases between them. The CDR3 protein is CSVAEGSPYEQYF. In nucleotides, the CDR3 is TGCAGCGTTGCGGAGGGGTCCCCCTACGAGCAGTACTTC.

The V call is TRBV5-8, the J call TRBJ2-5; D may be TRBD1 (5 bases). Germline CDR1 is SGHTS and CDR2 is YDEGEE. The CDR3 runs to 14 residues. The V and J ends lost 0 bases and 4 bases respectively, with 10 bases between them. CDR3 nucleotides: TGTGCCAGCAGCTTGGCCGGGCAGGGAGAGACCCAGTACTTC. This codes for CASSLAGQGETQYF.

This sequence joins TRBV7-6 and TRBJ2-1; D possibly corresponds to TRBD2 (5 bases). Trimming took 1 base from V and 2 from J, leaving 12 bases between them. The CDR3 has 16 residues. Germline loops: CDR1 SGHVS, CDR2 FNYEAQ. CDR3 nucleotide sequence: TGTGCCAGCAGCTTAGGAGGGTCGGCGACCTACAATGAGCAGTTCTTC. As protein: CASSLGGSATYNEQFF. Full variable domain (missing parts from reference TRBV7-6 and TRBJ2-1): GAGVSQSPRYKVTKRGQDVALRCDPISGHVSLYWYRQALGQGPEFLTYFNYEAQQDKSGLPNDRFSAERPEGSISTLTIQRTEQRDSAMYRCASSLGGSATYNEQFFGPGTRLTVL.

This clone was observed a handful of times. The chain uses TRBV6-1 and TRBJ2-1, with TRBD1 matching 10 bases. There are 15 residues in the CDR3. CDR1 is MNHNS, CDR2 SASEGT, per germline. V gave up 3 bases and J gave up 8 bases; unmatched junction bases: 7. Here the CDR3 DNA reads TGTGCCAGCAGTGACGTTGGACAGGGGGTCTATGAGCAGTTCTTC. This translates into CASSDVGQGVYEQFF.

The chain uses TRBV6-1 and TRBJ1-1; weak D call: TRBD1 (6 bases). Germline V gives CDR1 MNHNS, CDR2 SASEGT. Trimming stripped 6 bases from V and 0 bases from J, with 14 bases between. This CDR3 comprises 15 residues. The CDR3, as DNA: TGTGCCAGCAGCTACAGAGGGGGACTGAACACTGAAGCTTTCTTT. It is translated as CASSYRGGLNTEAFF.

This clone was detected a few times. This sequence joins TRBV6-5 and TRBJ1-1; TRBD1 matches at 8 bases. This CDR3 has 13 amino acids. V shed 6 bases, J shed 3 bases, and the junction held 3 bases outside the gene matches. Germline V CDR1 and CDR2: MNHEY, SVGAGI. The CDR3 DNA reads TGTGCCAGCAGCAGGGGGCCTGACACTGAAGCTTTCTTT. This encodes CASSRGPDTEAFF.

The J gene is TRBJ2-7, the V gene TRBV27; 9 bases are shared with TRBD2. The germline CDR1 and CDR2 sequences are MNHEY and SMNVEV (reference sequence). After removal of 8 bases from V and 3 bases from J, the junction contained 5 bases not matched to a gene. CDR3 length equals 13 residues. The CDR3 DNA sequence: TGTGCCAGCGGCTTAGCGGGAGACTACGAGCAGTACTTC. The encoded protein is CASGLAGDYEQYF.

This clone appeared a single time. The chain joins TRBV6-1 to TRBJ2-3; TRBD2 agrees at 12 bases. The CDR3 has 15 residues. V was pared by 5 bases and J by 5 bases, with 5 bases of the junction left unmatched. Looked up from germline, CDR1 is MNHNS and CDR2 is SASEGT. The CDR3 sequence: CASSRPSGGEDTQYF. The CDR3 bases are TGTGCCAGCAGTAGGCCTAGCGGGGGGGAAGATACGCAGTATTTT.

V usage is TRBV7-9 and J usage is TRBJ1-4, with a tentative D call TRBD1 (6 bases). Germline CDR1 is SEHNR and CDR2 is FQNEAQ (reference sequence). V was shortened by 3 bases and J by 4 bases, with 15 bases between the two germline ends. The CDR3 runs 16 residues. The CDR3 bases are TGTGCCAGCAGCTTTCCCCCGGGACAAATTAATGAAAAACTGTTTTTT. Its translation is CASSFPPGQINEKLFF.

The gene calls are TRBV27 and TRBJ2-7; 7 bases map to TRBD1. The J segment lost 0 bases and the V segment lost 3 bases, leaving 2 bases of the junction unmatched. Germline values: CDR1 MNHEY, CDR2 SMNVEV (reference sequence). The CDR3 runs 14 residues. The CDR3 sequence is CASSFGTASYEQYF. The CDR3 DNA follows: TGTGCCAGCAGTTTTGGGACAGCCTCCTACGAGCAGTACTTC.

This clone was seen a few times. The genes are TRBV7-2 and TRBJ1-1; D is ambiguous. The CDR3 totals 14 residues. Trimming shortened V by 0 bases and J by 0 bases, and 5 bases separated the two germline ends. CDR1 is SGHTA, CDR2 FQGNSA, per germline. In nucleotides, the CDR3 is TGTGCCAGCAGCTTAGCCAGTGTGAACACTGAAGCTTTCTTT. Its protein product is CASSLASVNTEAFF.

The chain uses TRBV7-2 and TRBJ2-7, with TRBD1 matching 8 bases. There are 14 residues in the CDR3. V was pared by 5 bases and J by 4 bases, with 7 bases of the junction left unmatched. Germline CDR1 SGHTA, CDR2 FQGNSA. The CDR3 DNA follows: TGTGCCAGCAGCCGGGACAGGAACGTGTACGAGCAGTACTTC. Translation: CASSRDRNVYEQYF.

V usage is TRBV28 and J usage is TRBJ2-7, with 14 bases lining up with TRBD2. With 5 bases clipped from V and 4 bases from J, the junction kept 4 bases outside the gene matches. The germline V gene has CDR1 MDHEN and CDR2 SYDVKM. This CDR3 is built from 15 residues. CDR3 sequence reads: CASSAGLAGEYEQYF. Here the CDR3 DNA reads TGTGCCAGCAGTGCGGGACTAGCGGGAGAATACGAGCAGTACTTC.

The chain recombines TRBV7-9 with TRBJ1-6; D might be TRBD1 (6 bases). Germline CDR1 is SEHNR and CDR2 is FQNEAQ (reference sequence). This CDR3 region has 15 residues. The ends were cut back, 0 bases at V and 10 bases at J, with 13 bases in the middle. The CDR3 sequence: CASSLAGGRGSPLHF. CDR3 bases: TGTGCCAGCAGCTTAGCGGGGGGGCGAGGATCACCCCTCCACTTT.

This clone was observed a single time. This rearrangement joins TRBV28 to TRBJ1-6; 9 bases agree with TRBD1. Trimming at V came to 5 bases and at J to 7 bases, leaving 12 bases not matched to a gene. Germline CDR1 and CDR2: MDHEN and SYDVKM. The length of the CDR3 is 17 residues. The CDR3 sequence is CASSEHYVGQGNSPLHF. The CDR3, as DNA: TGTGCCAGCAGTGAGCATTACGTCGGACAGGGGAATTCACCCCTCCACTTT.

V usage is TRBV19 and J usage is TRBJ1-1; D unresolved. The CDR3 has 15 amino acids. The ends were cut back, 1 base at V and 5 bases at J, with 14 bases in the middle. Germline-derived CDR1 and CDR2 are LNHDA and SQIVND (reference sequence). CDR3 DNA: TGTGCCAGTAGTATAGGAGGGTTTCGTAATACTGAAGCTTTCTTT. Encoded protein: CASSIGGFRNTEAFF.

This CDR3 reads CSVEDGRGRRDTQYF. In DNA form, the CDR3 reads TGCAGCGTTGAAGATGGGAGGGGGCGCCGAGATACGCAGTATTTT. This chain uses TRBV29-1 with TRBJ2-3, with D perhaps assigned TRBD1 or TRBD2 (7 bases each). This CDR3 is 15 amino acids long. CDR1 SQVTM and CDR2 ANQGSEA come from the germline V gene. V lost 0 bases, J lost 5 bases, and 15 bases lay in between.

The CDR3 bases are TGTGCCAGCTCGCGACAGGGGGCCCCAGAGACCCAGTACTTC. This sequence encodes CASSRQGAPETQYF. The genes are TRBV18 and TRBJ2-5; 10 nucleotides line up with TRBD1. Germline-derived CDR1 and CDR2 are KGHSH and LQKENI. V gave up 6 bases and J gave up 4 bases; unmatched junction bases: 5. This CDR3 has 14 amino acids.

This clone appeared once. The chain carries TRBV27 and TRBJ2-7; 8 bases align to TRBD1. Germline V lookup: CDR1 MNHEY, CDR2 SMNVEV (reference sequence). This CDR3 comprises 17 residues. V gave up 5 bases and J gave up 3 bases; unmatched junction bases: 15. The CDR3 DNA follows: TGTGCCAGCAGTGCCCTCGACCCCGGGACAGGATTCTACGAGCAGTACTTC. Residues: CASSALDPGTGFYEQYF.

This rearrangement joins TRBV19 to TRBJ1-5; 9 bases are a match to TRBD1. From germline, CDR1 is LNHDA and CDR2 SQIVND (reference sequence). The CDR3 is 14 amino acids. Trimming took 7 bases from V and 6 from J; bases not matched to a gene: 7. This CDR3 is CASNKQGASQPQHF. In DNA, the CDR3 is TGTGCCAGTAACAAACAGGGGGCCAGTCAGCCCCAGCATTTT.